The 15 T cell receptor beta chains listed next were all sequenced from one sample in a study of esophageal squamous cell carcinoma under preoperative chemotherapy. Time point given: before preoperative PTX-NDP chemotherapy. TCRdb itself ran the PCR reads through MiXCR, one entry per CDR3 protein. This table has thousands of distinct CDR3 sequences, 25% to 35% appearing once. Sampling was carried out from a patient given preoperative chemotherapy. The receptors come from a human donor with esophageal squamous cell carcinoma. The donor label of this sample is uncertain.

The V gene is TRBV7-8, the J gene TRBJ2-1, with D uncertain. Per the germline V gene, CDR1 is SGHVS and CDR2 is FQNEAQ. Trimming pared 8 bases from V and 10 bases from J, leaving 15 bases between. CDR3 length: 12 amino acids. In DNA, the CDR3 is TGTGCCAGCGGGTCAGGCCGAAAGGAGCAGTTCTTC. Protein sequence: CASGSGRKEQFF.

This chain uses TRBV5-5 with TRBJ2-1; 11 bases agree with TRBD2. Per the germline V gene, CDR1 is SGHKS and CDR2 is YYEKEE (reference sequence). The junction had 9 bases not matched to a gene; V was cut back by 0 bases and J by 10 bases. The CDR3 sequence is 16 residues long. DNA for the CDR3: TGTGCCAGCAGCTTGGCTCCGTTAGCGGGAGGGAAGGAGCAGTTCTTC. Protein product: CASSLAPLAGGKEQFF.

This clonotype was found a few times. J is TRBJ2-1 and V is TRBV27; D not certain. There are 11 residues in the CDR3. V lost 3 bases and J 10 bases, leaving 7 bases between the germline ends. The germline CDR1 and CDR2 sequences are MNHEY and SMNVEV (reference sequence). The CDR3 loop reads CASSFNYEQFF. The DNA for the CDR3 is TGTGCCAGCAGTTTTAACTACGAGCAGTTCTTC.

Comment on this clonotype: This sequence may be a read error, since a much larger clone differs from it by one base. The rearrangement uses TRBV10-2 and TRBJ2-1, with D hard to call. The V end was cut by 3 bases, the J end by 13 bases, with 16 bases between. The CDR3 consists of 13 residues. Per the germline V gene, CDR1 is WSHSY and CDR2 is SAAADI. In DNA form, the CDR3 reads TGCGCCAGCAGTGAAGGTGACTTCGAGACCCAGTTCTTC. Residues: CASSEGDFETQFF.

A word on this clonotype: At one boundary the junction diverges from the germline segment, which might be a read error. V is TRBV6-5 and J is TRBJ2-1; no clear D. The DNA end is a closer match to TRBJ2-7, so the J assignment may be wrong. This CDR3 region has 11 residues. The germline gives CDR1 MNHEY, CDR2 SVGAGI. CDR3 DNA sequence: TGTGCCAGCAGCCCTAACTACGGGCAGTACTTC. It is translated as CASSPNYGQYF.

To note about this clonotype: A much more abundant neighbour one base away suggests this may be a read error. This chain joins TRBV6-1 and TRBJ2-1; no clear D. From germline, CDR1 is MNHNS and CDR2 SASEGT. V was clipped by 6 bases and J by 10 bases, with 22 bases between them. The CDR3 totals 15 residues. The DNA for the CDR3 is TGTGCCAGCAGCCAAGAGTCGACCCTCTATTACGAGCAGTTCTTC. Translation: CASSQESTLYYEQFF.

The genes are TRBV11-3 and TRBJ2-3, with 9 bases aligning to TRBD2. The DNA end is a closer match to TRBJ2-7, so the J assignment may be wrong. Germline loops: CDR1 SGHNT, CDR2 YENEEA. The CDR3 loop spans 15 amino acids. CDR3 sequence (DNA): TGTGCCAGCAGCGATATAGCGGGGGCTTACAAAGAGCAGTACTTC. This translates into CASSDIAGAYKEQYF.

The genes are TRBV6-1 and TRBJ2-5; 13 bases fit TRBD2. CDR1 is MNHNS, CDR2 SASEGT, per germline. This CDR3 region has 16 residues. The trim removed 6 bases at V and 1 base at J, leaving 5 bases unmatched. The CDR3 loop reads CASSRGLAGVQETQYF. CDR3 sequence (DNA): TGTGCCAGCAGCCGCGGACTAGCGGGAGTCCAAGAGACCCAGTACTTC.

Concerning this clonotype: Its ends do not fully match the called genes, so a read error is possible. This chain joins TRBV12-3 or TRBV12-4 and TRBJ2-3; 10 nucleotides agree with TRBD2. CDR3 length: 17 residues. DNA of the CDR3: TGTGCCGGCAGTTTATGGGCTAGCGGGACTAGCGCAGATACGCAGTATTTT. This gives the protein CAGSLWASGTSADTQYF.

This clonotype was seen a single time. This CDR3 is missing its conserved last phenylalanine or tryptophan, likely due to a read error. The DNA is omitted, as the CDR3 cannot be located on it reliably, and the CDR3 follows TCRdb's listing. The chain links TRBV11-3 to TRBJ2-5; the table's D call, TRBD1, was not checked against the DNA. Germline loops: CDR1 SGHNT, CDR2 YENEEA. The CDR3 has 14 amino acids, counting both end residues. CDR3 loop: CASSPGGGLGTRCC.

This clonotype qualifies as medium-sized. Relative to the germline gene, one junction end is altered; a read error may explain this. As DNA, the CDR3 is TGTGCTAGCAGGGAAGCGGGAGGAAATGAGCAGTTCTTC. This sequence encodes CASREAGGNEQFF. The chain joins TRBV7-7 to TRBJ2-1; 9 bases are a match to TRBD2. From germline, CDR1 is SSHAT and CDR2 FNYEAQ (reference sequence). The CDR3 length is 13 residues.

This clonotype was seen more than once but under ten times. In DNA form, the CDR3 reads TGTGCCAGCAGCTTAATGATAACAGATACGCAGTATTTT. This sequence encodes CASSLMITDTQYF. The rearrangement links TRBV7-6 to TRBJ2-3; D uncertain. This CDR3 has 13 amino acids. Trimming pared 2 bases from V and 3 bases from J, leaving 6 bases between. Germline CDR1 and CDR2: SGHVS and FNYEAQ.

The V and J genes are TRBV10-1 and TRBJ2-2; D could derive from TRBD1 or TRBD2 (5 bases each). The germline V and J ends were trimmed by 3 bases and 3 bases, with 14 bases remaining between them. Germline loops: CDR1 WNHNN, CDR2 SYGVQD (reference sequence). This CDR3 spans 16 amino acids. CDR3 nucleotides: TGCGCCAGCAGTGATCACGAGCAGGGAGACACCGGGGAGCTGTTTTTT. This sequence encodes CASSDHEQGDTGELFF.

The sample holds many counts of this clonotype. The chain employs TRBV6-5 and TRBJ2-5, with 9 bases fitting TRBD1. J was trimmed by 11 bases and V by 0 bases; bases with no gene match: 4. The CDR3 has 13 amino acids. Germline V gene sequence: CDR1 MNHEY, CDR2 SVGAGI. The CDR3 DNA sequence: TGTGCCAGCAGTTACTCCCGGGACAGGGAGCAGTACTTC. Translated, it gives CASSYSRDREQYF.

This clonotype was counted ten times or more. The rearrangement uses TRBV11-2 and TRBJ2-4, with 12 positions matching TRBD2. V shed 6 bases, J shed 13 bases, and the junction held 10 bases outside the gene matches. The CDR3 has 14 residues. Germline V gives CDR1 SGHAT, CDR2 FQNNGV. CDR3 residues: CASRSSGRAGEQYF. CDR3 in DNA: TGTGCCAGCAGATCTAGCGGGAGGGCCGGTGAGCAGTACTTC.